The source of this TCR beta chain is a study of cytomegalovirus exposure and HLA in healthy donors. V lost 4 bases and J lost 2; bases outside the gene matches: 3. The CDR3 loop spans 14 amino acids. Germline values: CDR1 SGHRS, CDR2 YFSETQ. This clone has just one count. PCR amplification relied on 60 Vbeta primers (plus 13 Jbeta primers). Assay: immunoSEQ multiplex PCR; the TCRdb copy retains only in-frame clones and omits some. This sample yields 85,000 to 100,000 clones, of which around 80% are seen a single time; less than 8% belongs to the top ten. The rearrangement uses TRBV5-1 and TRBJ1-2, with 9 nucleotides matching TRBD1. The TCR was taken from a man between 25 and 39 years old in good health and CMV-seronegative. The sequenced material came from PBMCs. CDR3 nucleotide sequence: TGCGCCAGCAGCCTGACAGGGGGAAACTATGGCTACACCTTC. Its protein product is CASSLTGGNYGYTF.